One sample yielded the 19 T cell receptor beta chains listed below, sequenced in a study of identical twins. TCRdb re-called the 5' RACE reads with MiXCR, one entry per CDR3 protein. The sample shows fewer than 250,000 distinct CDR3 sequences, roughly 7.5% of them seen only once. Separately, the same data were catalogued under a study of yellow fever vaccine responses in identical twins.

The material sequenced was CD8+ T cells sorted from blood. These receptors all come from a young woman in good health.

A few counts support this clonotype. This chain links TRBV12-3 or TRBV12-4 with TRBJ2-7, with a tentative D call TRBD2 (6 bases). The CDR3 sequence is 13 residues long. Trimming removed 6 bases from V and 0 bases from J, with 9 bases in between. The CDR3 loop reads CASSIAASYEQYF. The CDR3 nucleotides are TGTGCCAGCAGCATAGCGGCCTCCTACGAGCAGTACTTC.

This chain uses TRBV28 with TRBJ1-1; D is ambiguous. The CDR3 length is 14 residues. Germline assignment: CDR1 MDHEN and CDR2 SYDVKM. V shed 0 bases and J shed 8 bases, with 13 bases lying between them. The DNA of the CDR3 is TGTGCCAGCAGTTTATGGGCCAACACGATAGAAGCTTTCTTT. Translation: CASSLWANTIEAFF.

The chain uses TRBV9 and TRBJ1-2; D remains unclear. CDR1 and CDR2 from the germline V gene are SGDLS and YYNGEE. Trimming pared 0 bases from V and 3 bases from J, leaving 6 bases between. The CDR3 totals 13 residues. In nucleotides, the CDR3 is TGTGCCAGCAGCGTAGGACATTACTATGGCTACACCTTC. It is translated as CASSVGHYYGYTF.

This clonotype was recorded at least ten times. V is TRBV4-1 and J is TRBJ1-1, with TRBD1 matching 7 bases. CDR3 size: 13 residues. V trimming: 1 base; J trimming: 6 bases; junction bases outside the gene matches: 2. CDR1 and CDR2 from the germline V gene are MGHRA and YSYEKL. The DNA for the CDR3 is TGCGCCAGCAGCCAAGGACAGGGCCCTGAAGCTTTCTTT. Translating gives CASSQGQGPEAFF.

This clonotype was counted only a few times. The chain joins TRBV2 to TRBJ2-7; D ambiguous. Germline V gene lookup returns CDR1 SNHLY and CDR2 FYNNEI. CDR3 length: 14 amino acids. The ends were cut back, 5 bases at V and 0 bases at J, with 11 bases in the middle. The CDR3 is CASSYLLSSYEQYF. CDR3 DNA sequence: TGTGCCAGCAGTTATCTTCTAAGCTCCTACGAGCAGTACTTC.

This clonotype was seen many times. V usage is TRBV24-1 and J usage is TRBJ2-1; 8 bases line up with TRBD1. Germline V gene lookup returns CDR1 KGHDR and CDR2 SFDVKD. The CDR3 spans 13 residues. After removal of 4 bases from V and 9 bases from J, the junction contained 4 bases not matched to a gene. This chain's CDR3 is CATSEPGGPEQFF. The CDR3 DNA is TGTGCCACCAGTGAACCAGGGGGCCCTGAGCAGTTCTTC.

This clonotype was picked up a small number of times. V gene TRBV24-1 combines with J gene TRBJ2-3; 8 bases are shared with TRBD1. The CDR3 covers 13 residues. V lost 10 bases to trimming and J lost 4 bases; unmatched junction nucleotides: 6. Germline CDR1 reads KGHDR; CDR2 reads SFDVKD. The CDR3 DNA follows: TGTGCCACTAAGGACAGGGTGGCAGATACGCAGTATTTT. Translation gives CATKDRVADTQYF.

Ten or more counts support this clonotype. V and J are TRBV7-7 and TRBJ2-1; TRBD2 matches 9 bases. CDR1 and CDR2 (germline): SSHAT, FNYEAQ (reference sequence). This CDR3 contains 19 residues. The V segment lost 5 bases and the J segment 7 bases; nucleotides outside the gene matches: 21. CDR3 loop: CASSPFLGLAGKSRNEQFF. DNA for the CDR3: TGTGCCAGCAGCCCATTTCTGGGTCTAGCGGGAAAGAGTCGGAATGAGCAGTTCTTC.

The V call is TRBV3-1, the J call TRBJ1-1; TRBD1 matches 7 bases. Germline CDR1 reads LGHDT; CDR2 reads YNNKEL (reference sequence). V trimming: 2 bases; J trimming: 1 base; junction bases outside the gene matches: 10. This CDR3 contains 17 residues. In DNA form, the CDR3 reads TGTGCCAGCAGCCAAACGAACAGGGGCACTTGGAACACTGAAGCTTTCTTT. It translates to CASSQTNRGTWNTEAFF.

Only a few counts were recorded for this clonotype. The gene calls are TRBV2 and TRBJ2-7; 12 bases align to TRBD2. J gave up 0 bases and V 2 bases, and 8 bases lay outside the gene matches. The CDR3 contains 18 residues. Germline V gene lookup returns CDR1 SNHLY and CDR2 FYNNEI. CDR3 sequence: CASSELASGRAPSYEQYF. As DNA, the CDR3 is TGTGCCAGCAGTGAACTGGCTAGCGGGAGGGCCCCCTCCTACGAGCAGTACTTC.

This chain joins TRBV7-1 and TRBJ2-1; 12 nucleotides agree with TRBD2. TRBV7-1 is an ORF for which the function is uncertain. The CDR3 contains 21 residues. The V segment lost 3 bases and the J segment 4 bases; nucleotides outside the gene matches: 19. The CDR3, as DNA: TGTGCCAGCAGCTCCCGCCTGTTCGCTAGCGGGGGGGCCTCGCATTACAATGAGCAGTTCTTC. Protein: CASSSRLFASGGASHYNEQFF.

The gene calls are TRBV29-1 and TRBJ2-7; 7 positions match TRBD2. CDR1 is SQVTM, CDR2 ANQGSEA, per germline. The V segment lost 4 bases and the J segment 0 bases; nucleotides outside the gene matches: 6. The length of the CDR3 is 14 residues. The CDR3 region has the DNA TGCAGCGTTGGGCCTAGCGGCAGCTCCTACGAGCAGTACTTC. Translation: CSVGPSGSSYEQYF.

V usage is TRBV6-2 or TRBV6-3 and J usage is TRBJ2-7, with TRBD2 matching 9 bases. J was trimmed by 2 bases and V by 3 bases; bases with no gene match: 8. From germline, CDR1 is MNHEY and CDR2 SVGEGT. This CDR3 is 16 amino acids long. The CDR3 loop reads CASSYGAAGGPYEQYF. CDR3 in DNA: TGTGCCAGCAGTTATGGTGCGGCGGGAGGGCCCTACGAGCAGTACTTC.

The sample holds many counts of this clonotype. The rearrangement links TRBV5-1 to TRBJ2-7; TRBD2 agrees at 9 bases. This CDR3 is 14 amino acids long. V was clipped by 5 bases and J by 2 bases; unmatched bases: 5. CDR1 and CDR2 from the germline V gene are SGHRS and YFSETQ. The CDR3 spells CASRTSGVTYEQYF. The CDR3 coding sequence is TGCGCCAGCAGGACTAGCGGAGTTACCTACGAGCAGTACTTC.

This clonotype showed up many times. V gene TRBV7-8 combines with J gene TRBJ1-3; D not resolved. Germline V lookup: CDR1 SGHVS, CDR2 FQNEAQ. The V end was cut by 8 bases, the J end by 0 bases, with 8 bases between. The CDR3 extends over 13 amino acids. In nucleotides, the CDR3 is TGTGCCAGCGGGTCCTCCTCTGGAAACACCATATATTTT. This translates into CASGSSSGNTIYF.

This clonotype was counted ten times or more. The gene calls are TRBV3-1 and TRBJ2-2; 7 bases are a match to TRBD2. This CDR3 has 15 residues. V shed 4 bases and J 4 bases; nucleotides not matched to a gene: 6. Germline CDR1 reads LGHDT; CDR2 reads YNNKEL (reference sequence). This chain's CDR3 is CASSPGGGITGELFF. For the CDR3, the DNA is TGTGCCAGCAGCCCGGGGGGTGGAATCACCGGGGAGCTGTTTTTT.

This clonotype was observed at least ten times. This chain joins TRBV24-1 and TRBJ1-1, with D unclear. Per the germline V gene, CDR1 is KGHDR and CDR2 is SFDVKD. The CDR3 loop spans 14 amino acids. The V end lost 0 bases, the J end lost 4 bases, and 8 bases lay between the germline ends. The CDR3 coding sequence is TGTGCCACCAGTGATTTGCGGGTGAGCACTGAAGCTTTCTTT. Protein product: CATSDLRVSTEAFF.

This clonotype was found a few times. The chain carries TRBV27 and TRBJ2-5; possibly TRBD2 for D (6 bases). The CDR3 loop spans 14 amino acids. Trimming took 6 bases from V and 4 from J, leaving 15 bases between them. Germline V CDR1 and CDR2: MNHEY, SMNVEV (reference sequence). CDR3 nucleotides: TGTGCCAGCAGACATATAGCGGTGGGAGAGACCCAGTACTTC. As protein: CASRHIAVGETQYF.

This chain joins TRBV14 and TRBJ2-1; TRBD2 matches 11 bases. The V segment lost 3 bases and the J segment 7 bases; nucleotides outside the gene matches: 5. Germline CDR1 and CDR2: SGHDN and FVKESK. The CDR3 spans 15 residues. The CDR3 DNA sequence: TGTGCCAGCAGCCATGCTAGCGGGGGGCCAAATGAGCAGTTCTTC. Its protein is CASSHASGGPNEQFF. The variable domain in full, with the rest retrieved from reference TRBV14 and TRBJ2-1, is EAGVTQFPSHSVIEKGQTVTLRCDPISGHDNLYWYRRVMGKEIKFLLHFVKESKQDESGMPNNRFLAERTGGTYSTLKVQPAELEDSGVYFCASSHASGGPNEQFFGPGTRLTVL.